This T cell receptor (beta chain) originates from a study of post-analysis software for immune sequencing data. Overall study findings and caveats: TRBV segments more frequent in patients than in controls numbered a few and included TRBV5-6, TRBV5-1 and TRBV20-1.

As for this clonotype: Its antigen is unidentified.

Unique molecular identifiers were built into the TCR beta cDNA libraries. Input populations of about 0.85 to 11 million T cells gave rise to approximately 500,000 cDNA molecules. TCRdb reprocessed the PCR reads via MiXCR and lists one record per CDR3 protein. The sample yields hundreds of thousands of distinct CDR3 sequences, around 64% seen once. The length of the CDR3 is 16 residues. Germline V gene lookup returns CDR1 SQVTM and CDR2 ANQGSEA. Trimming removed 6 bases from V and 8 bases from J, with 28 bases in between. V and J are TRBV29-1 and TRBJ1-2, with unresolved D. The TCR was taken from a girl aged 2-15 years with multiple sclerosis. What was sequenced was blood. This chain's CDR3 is CSVERTVDAPLEGYTF. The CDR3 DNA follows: TGCAGCGTAGAGAGGACTGTGGATGCCCCCCTCGAGGGCTACACCTTC.